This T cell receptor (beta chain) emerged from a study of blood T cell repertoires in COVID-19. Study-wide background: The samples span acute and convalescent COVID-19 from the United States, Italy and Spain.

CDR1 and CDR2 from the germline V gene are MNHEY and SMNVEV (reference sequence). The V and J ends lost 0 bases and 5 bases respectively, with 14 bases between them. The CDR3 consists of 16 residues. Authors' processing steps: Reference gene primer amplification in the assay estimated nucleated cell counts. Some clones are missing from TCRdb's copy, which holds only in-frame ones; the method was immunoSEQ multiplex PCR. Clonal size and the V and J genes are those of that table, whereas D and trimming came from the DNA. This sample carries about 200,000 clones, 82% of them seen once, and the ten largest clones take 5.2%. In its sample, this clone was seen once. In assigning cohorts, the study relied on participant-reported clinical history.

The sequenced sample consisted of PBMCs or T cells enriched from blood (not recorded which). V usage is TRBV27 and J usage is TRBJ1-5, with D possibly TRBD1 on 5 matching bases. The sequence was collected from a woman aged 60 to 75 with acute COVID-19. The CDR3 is CASSLSGQGSHQPQHF. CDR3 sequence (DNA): TGTGCCAGCAGTTTATCGGGGCAGGGTAGTCATCAGCCCCAGCATTTT.